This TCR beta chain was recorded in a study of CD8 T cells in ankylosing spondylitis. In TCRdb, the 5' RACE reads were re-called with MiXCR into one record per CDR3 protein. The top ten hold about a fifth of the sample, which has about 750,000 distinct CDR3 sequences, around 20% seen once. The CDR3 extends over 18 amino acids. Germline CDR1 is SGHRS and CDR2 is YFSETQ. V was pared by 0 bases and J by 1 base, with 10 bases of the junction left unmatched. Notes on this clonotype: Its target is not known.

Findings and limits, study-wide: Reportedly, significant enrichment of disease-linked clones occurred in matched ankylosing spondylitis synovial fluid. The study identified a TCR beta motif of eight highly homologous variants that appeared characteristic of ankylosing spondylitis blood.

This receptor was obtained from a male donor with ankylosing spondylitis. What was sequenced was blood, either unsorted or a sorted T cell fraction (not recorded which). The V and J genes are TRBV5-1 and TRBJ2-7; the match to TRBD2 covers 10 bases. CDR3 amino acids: CASSLVASGSSQSYEQYF. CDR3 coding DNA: TGCGCCAGCAGCTTGGTGGCTAGCGGGAGTAGCCAGTCCTACGAGCAGTACTTC.